Listed here are 21 T cell receptor beta chains from one sample, sequenced in a study of T cells in Graves' hyperthyroidism and ophthalmopathy. Researchers took RNA transcripts and amplified the TCR beta CDR3 regions from them. HTBI primers were used for first-round RT-PCR of the TCR CDR3. TCRdb recomputed calls from the multiplex PCR reads with MiXCR, one row per CDR3 protein. The data hold some 570,000 distinct CDR3 sequences, with roughly 15% observed a single time. The sample consisted of blood. The receptors were gathered from a woman between 18 and 29 years old with Graves' ophthalmopathy.

This clonotype was observed many times. This chain joins TRBV30 and TRBJ1-6; D unresolved. Germline V gene lookup returns CDR1 GTSNPN and CDR2 SVGIG (reference sequence). CDR3 length: 13 amino acids. V was pared by 4 bases and J by 9 bases, with 13 bases between. CDR3 DNA sequence: TGTGCCTGGATGATGGTCAAGGGTTCACCCCTCCACTTT. It specifies CAWMMVKGSPLHF.

This clonotype has a count of ten or more. The rearrangement joins TRBV12-3 or TRBV12-4 to TRBJ1-3; D possibly corresponds to TRBD1 (6 bases). V was clipped by 8 bases and J by 5 bases, with 16 bases between them. The CDR3 consists of 14 residues. The CDR3 DNA sequence: TGTGCCAGCGGGTTGGTAGGGGGACGAAACACCATATATTTT. Its protein is CASGLVGGRNTIYF.

Concerning this clonotype itself: This may stem from a read error, because a much larger clone lies one nucleotide away. The chain is built from TRBV28 and TRBJ1-1; D is uncertain. Germline CDR1 MDHEN, CDR2 SYDVKM. This CDR3 comprises 13 residues. Trimming removed 5 bases at V and 8 bases at J, with 15 bases between. The CDR3 nucleotides read TGTGCCAGCAGTGCGATCCTCCCGGGGGAAGCTTTCTTT. Translated, it gives CASSAILPGEAFF. Full variable domain (remainder filled in from reference TRBV28 and TRBJ1-1): DVKVTQSSRYLVKRTGEKVFLECVQDMDHENMFWYRQDPGLGLRLIYFSYDVKMKEKGDIPEGYSVSREKKERFSLILESASTNQTSMYLCASSAILPGEAFFGQGTRLTVV.

This clonotype has at least ten counts. In DNA form, the CDR3 reads TGCGCCAGCAGCTTGGGGCACACGACCTACAATGAGCAGTTCTTC. Its protein is CASSLGHTTYNEQFF. The rearrangement uses TRBV5-1 and TRBJ2-1; D is ambiguous. The V end lost 0 bases, the J end lost 2 bases, and 9 bases lay between the germline ends. The CDR3 contains 15 residues. In germline, CDR1 is SGHRS, CDR2 YFSETQ. Using reference TRBV5-1 and TRBJ2-1 for the parts outside the CDR3, the full variable domain is KAGVTQTPRYLIKTRGQQVTLSCSPISGHRSVSWYQQTPGQGLQFLFEYFSETQRNKGNFPGRFSGRQFSNSRSEMNVSTLELGDSALYLCASSLGHTTYNEQFFGPGTRLTVL.

The J gene is TRBJ2-5, the V gene TRBV9; TRBD1 aligns across 10 bases. CDR3 size: 16 residues. The germline CDR1 and CDR2 sequences are SGDLS and YYNGEE. With 4 bases clipped from V and 2 bases from J, the junction kept 8 bases outside the gene matches. CDR3 nucleotides: TGTGCCAGCAGCTTCGAGGACAGGGGGTTTCAAGAGACCCAGTACTTC. Protein: CASSFEDRGFQETQYF. Drawing the rest from reference TRBV9 and TRBJ2-5, the complete variable domain is DSGVTQTPKHLITATGQRVTLRCSPRSGDLSVYWYQQSLDQGLQFLIQYYNGEERAKGNILERFSAQQFPDLHSELNLSSLELGDSALYFCASSFEDRGFQETQYFGPGTRLLVL.

The chain recombines TRBV5-1 with TRBJ2-2; D possibly corresponds to TRBD1 (7 bases). CDR1 is SGHRS and CDR2 is YFSETQ in the germline V gene. This CDR3 has 13 amino acids. The germline V and J ends were trimmed by 6 bases and 5 bases, with 11 bases remaining between them. CDR3 coding DNA: TGCGCCAGCACAGGGGGGCGGACCGGGGAGCTGTTTTTT. Amino acid sequence: CASTGGRTGELFF.

This clonotype was seen at least ten times. V is TRBV3-1 and J is TRBJ1-1, with D maybe TRBD1 (5 bases). The CDR3 length is 14 residues. Germline V gene lookup returns CDR1 LGHDT and CDR2 YNNKEL (reference sequence). V dropped 1 base and J dropped 7 bases, with 13 bases sitting between them. The CDR3 here is CASSQAIFQGEAFF. In DNA, the CDR3 is TGTGCCAGCAGCCAAGCAATATTCCAGGGTGAAGCTTTCTTT.

In its sample, this clonotype was seen many times. V and J are TRBV5-1 and TRBJ2-1; 11 nucleotides align to TRBD2. The germline V gene encodes CDR1 SGHRS and CDR2 YFSETQ. The CDR3 is 15 residues long. V was clipped by 6 bases and J by 6 bases; unmatched bases: 8. CDR3 nucleotide sequence: TGCGCCAGCACCCGTAGCGGGGGGGCAACCAATGAGCAGTTCTTC. Its translation: CASTRSGGATNEQFF.

The table lists this clonotype with many counts. This chain links TRBV11-1 with TRBJ2-3, with 9 bases that match TRBD1. V was pared by 5 bases and J by 3 bases, with 9 bases of the junction left unmatched. The CDR3 consists of 16 residues. Germline-derived CDR1 and CDR2 are SGHAT and FQDESV (reference sequence). CDR3 DNA: TGTGCCAGCAGCCCCATACCCGGGACAGGGACAGATACGCAGTATTTT. It codes for CASSPIPGTGTDTQYF. Supplemented by reference TRBV11-1 and TRBJ2-3, the full variable domain reads EAEVAQSPRYKITEKSQAVAFWCDPISGHATLYWYRQILGQGPELLVQFQDESVVDDSQLPKDRFSAERLKGVDSTLKIQPAELGDSAMYLCASSPIPGTGTDTQYFGPGTRLTVL.

This clonotype has ten or more counts. The chain couples TRBV28 to TRBJ2-6; 7 positions agree with TRBD1. Germline loops: CDR1 MDHEN, CDR2 SYDVKM. This CDR3 has 17 amino acids. With V trimmed by 5 bases and J by 1 base, 8 bases remained unmatched. For the CDR3, the DNA is TGTGCCAGCAGTCTGGACAGGTCCTTTTCTGGGGCCAACGTCCTGACTTTC. It yields the protein CASSLDRSFSGANVLTF.

V and J are TRBV4-1 and TRBJ1-2; TRBD1 is a possible D gene (6 bases). CDR1 and CDR2 from the germline V gene are MGHRA and YSYEKL. Trimming took 1 base from V and 14 from J, leaving 29 bases between them. This CDR3 has 17 residues. The CDR3 loop reads CASSQVGTEGPGGARTF. In DNA form, the CDR3 reads TGCGCCAGCAGCCAAGTTGGGACCGAGGGACCGGGGGGGGCGCGGACCTTC.

This clonotype was detected many times. The chain recombines TRBV5-4 with TRBJ1-1, with a weak D call TRBD1 (6 bases). V was trimmed by 3 bases and J by 1 base, leaving 10 bases between them. The germline V gene has CDR1 SGHNT and CDR2 YYREEE (reference sequence). This CDR3 is built from 14 residues. The CDR3 is CASSSYRENTEAFF. In DNA, the CDR3 is TGTGCCAGCAGCTCTTACAGGGAGAACACTGAAGCTTTCTTT.

This clonotype was recorded at least ten times. The chain recombines TRBV30 with TRBJ1-6; D unresolved. From germline, CDR1 is GTSNPN and CDR2 SVGIG (reference sequence). Trimming took off 6 bases at V and 7 bases at J, with 10 bases between the two ends. This CDR3 is built from 12 residues. The CDR3 nucleotides read TGTGCCTGTAAAAAAGGCAATTCACCCCTCCACTTT. The encoded protein is CACKKGNSPLHF.

This chain links TRBV7-8 with TRBJ2-2, with a weak D call TRBD1 (5 bases). CDR1 is SGHVS, CDR2 FQNEAQ, per germline. There are 15 residues in the CDR3. Trimming stripped 5 bases from V and 0 bases from J, with 10 bases between. This CDR3 is CASSPDTSNTGELFF. The DNA of the CDR3 is TGTGCCAGCAGCCCGGACACGTCGAACACCGGGGAGCTGTTTTTT.

In its sample, this clonotype was seen many times. The CDR3, as DNA: TGTGTCGCACGCCTAGGGTTCGCCGAACCGGGTTACGAGCAGTACTTC. Translating gives CVARLGFAEPGYEQYF. J is TRBJ2-7 and V is TRBV6-1, with D unresolved. The CDR3 is 16 residues long. Germline assignment: CDR1 MNHNS and CDR2 SASEGT.

Only a few counts were recorded for this clonotype. This chain links TRBV9 with TRBJ1-2; no reliable D call. V was trimmed by 0 bases and J by 6 bases, leaving 9 bases between them. Looked up from germline, CDR1 is SGDLS and CDR2 is YYNGEE. This CDR3 comprises 13 residues. Written as DNA, the CDR3 is TGTGCCAGCAGCGTAGGGGGTCGGAATGGCTACACCTTC. This translates into CASSVGGRNGYTF. The variable domain in full, completed from reference TRBV9 and TRBJ1-2, reads DSGVTQTPKHLITATGQRVTLRCSPRSGDLSVYWYQQSLDQGLQFLIQYYNGEERAKGNILERFSAQQFPDLHSELNLSSLELGDSALYFCASSVGGRNGYTFGSGTRLTVV.

This clonotype was observed many times. The chain is built from TRBV29-1 and TRBJ1-2; weak D call: TRBD1 (5 bases). V dropped 1 base and J dropped 6 bases, with 15 bases sitting between them. The CDR3 covers 14 residues. Germline assignment: CDR1 SQVTM and CDR2 ANQGSEA. CDR3 DNA: TGCAGCGTTGAAGGGTCGAGGGGAGGAGATGGCTACACCTTC. As protein: CSVEGSRGGDGYTF.

This clonotype appeared a few times. V gene TRBV5-4 combines with J gene TRBJ1-3, with unresolved D. Germline loops: CDR1 SGHNT, CDR2 YYREEE (reference sequence). The length of the CDR3 is 17 residues. Trimming pared 4 bases from V and 0 bases from J, leaving 17 bases between. The CDR3 loop reads CASSPNKGGSSGNTIYF. Here the CDR3 DNA reads TGTGCCAGCAGCCCTAACAAAGGAGGATCCTCTGGAAACACCATATATTTT.

The table lists this clonotype with a few counts. The rearrangement uses TRBV4-1 and TRBJ1-5, with a weak D call TRBD1 (6 bases). CDR3 length: 18 residues. Trimming pared 3 bases from V and 2 bases from J, leaving 20 bases between. Germline CDR1 is MGHRA and CDR2 is YSYEKL. CDR3 loop: CASSHAPNRAWGNQPQHF. The CDR3 DNA reads as TGCGCCAGCAGCCACGCCCCAAACAGGGCTTGGGGCAATCAGCCCCAGCATTTT.

This clonotype came up a few times. The rearrangement joins TRBV7-3 to TRBJ1-2; 8 positions agree with TRBD1. The CDR3 is 16 residues long. Germline V gene lookup returns CDR1 SGHTA and CDR2 FQGTGA. V lost 2 bases, J lost 8 bases, and 13 bases stayed unmatched. The CDR3 here is CASSLGSGQGARGYTF. The CDR3 DNA sequence: TGTGCCAGCAGCTTAGGTTCTGGCCAGGGGGCGCGGGGCTACACCTTC.

J is TRBJ2-7 and V is TRBV9, with TRBD1 as a possible D gene (6 bases). The CDR3 loop spans 13 amino acids. Germline V gene sequence: CDR1 SGDLS, CDR2 YYNGEE. Trimming took 4 bases from V and 3 from J, leaving 11 bases between them. The CDR3: CASSHQDSYEQYF. The CDR3 nucleotides are TGTGCCAGCAGCCACCAGGACAGCTACGAGCAGTACTTC.